These 31 T cell receptor beta chains were all obtained from the same sample, sequenced in a study of cytomegalovirus exposure and HLA in healthy donors. The PCR made use of 60 Vbeta and 13 Jbeta primers. Generated by immunoSEQ multiplex PCR, the TCRdb table keeps only in-frame clones and is missing some. This table holds 40,000 or so clones, 68% found once. Source material: PBMCs. These receptors were taken from a man in his forties in good health and CMV-seronegative.

The V and J genes are TRBV7-9 and TRBJ1-3; TRBD1 is a possible D gene (6 bases). The CDR3 contains 15 residues. Germline CDR1 and CDR2: SEHNR and FQNEAQ (reference sequence). V lost 4 bases, J lost 0 bases, and 10 bases lay in between. CDR3 in DNA: TGTGCCAGCAGCTCCACAGGGTTCTCTGGAAACACCATATATTTT. Translating gives CASSSTGFSGNTIYF.

This clone was detected only a few times. This chain joins TRBV10-3 and TRBJ2-1; 11 bases are a match to TRBD2. V lost 6 bases to trimming and J lost 5 bases; unmatched junction nucleotides: 6. The CDR3 consists of 15 residues. Germline CDR1 is ENHRY and CDR2 is SYGVKD. CDR3 bases: TGTGCCATCAGGAAGACTAGCGGGGTCGACAATGAGCAGTTCTTC. It yields the protein CAIRKTSGVDNEQFF.

This clone was seen just once. V is TRBV30 and J is TRBJ1-3; D is ambiguous. The germline CDR1 and CDR2 sequences are GTSNPN and SVGIG (reference sequence). This CDR3 has 12 residues. Trimming left V 8 bases short and J 4 bases short, with 12 bases between. CDR3 in DNA: TGTGCCCGGGGAGGCAGCGGAAACACCATATATTTT. Translation: CARGGSGNTIYF.

This clone occurred once. The chain has TRBV30 and TRBJ1-5; weak D call: TRBD1 (5 bases). The germline V gene has CDR1 GTSNPN and CDR2 SVGIG (reference sequence). V lost 3 bases and J lost 4, with 16 bases in between. The CDR3 totals 15 residues. CDR3 amino acids: CAWRAPGGTNQPQHF. The CDR3, as DNA: TGTGCCTGGAGAGCCCCAGGCGGGACTAATCAGCCCCAGCATTTT.

This sequence joins TRBV6-6 and TRBJ2-2; tentatively, D is TRBD2 (6 bases). V gave up 2 bases and J gave up 4 bases, with 11 bases separating them. The CDR3 contains 15 residues. CDR1 and CDR2 (germline): MNHNY, SVGAGI (reference sequence). The CDR3 nucleotides read TGTGCCAGCAGTTACGGTGGAGGGCCCACCGGGGAGCTGTTTTTT. Amino acids: CASSYGGGPTGELFF.

The CDR3 spells CASSGNTRGYTDTQYF. CDR3 DNA sequence: TGTGCCAGCAGCGGTAACACCCGGGGGTACACAGATACGCAGTATTTT. This rearrangement joins TRBV13 to TRBJ2-3, with D maybe TRBD2 (6 bases). V was pared by 5 bases and J by 2 bases, with 17 bases between. Germline V gives CDR1 PRHDT, CDR2 FYEKMQ (reference sequence). The CDR3 sequence is 16 residues long.

The chain joins TRBV15 to TRBJ1-1; D is ambiguous. V dropped 2 bases and J dropped 3 bases, with 16 bases sitting between them. The CDR3 is 16 residues long. Germline CDR1 reads LNHNV; CDR2 reads YYDKDF (reference sequence). The CDR3 is CATSRPRGSGDTEAFF. Here the CDR3 DNA reads TGTGCCACCAGCAGACCTCGAGGCAGCGGAGACACTGAAGCTTTCTTT.

The DNA of the CDR3 is TGTGCCAGCAGTGAACCATGGAGCGGGGGGGCGTACAATGAGCAGTTCTTC. The encoded protein is CASSEPWSGGAYNEQFF. The genes are TRBV6-1 and TRBJ2-1, with TRBD2 matching over 10 bases. V trimming: 2 bases; J trimming: 4 bases; junction bases outside the gene matches: 8. CDR3 size: 17 residues. Germline CDR1 and CDR2: MNHNS and SASEGT.

The CDR3 reads CASRMSGEYVDTQYF. DNA for the CDR3: TGTGCCAGCAGAATGTCAGGGGAGTACGTAGATACGCAGTATTTT. This chain connects TRBV2 to TRBJ2-3; the D gene is possibly TRBD1 (6 bases). Trimming stripped 6 bases from V and 5 bases from J, with 18 bases between. Germline CDR1 and CDR2: SNHLY and FYNNEI. This CDR3 is built from 15 residues.

This clone was counted only a few times. The rearrangement links TRBV27 to TRBJ2-4; the match to TRBD1 covers 8 bases. V was clipped by 4 bases and J by 6 bases; unmatched bases: 2. CDR1 is MNHEY and CDR2 is SMNVEV in the germline V gene (reference sequence). This CDR3 has 13 amino acids. The CDR3 sequence is CASSSDRANIQYF. DNA for the CDR3: TGTGCCAGCAGTTCGGACAGGGCAAACATTCAGTACTTC.

The sample holds a few counts of this clone. V usage is TRBV9 and J usage is TRBJ2-5, with 8 bases identical to TRBD2. The CDR3 spans 15 residues. Germline V gives CDR1 SGDLS, CDR2 YYNGEE. The trim removed 2 bases at V and 4 bases at J, leaving 7 bases unmatched. DNA for the CDR3: TGTGCCAGCAGCGTCAATACGGGGGGGCGAGAGACCCAGTACTTC. Protein product: CASSVNTGGRETQYF.

The chain recombines TRBV29-1 with TRBJ2-7; 7 bases line up with TRBD1. Germline V gives CDR1 SQVTM, CDR2 ANQGSEA. The CDR3 length is 13 residues. Unmatched junction bases numbered 10, after V lost 6 bases and J lost 5 bases. CDR3 nucleotides: TGCAGCGTCGCCGGGACAGCGATTAACGAGCAGTACTTC. This codes for CSVAGTAINEQYF.

The rearrangement joins TRBV6-1 to TRBJ2-7, with TRBD1 matching 9 bases. V was clipped by 5 bases and J by 5 bases; unmatched bases: 10. The CDR3 sequence is 15 residues long. The germline CDR1 and CDR2 sequences are MNHNS and SASEGT. This CDR3 reads CASSSSDRGIHEQYF. The CDR3, as DNA: TGTGCCAGCAGTTCTTCAGACAGGGGGATCCACGAGCAGTACTTC.

This clone showed up just a few times. The rearrangement uses TRBV30 and TRBJ2-7; 10 bases are shared with TRBD1. Germline V gives CDR1 GTSNPN, CDR2 SVGIG (reference sequence). V trimming: 3 bases; J trimming: 0 bases; junction bases outside the gene matches: 11. This CDR3 is 17 amino acids long. CDR3 in amino acids: CAWRVSLDRGSSYEQYF. CDR3 nucleotide sequence: TGTGCCTGGAGGGTGAGCCTGGACAGGGGGTCCTCCTACGAGCAGTACTTC.

The chain is built from TRBV15 and TRBJ2-5; no clear D gene. Germline values: CDR1 LNHNV, CDR2 YYDKDF (reference sequence). The length of the CDR3 is 14 residues. Trimming left V 1 base short and J 5 bases short, with 11 bases between. The CDR3 DNA follows: TGTGCCACCAGCAGAGCCCGGTTCTCGGAGACCCAGTACTTC. Its protein product is CATSRARFSETQYF.

The chain is built from TRBV6-5 and TRBJ2-7, with D perhaps TRBD1 (7 bases). The germline CDR1 and CDR2 sequences are MNHEY and SVGAGI. Trimming left V 4 bases short and J 7 bases short, with 17 bases between. The CDR3 consists of 14 residues. CDR3 sequence: CASSSWTGGEEQYF. In DNA form, the CDR3 reads TGTGCCAGCAGTTCATGGACAGGAGGGGAAGAGCAGTACTTC.

This clone was seen a few times. The CDR3 nucleotides are TGTGCCAGCAGTGAAGCATGGGCGGGGGGTATGGCCCAGCATTTT. It yields the protein CASSEAWAGGMAQHF. This chain joins TRBV6-1 and TRBJ1-5; D possibly corresponds to TRBD1 (5 bases). The germline V gene encodes CDR1 MNHNS and CDR2 SASEGT. Between the trimmed V and J ends, which lost 0 bases and 11 bases, there was a span of 17 bases. This CDR3 comprises 15 residues.

The chain is built from TRBV19 and TRBJ1-5, with D possibly matching TRBD1 (5 bases). V lost 4 bases, J lost 9 bases, and 19 bases lay in between. CDR1 and CDR2 (germline): LNHDA, SQIVND (reference sequence). This CDR3 contains 15 residues. The CDR3 DNA reads as TGTGCCAGTAGTAGCGGGACCTCGTATGGGGGGCCCCAGCATTTT. It is translated as CASSSGTSYGGPQHF.

The V call is TRBV27, the J call TRBJ2-2, with 8 positions matching TRBD1. Trimming at V came to 6 bases and at J to 8 bases, leaving 5 bases not matched to a gene. This CDR3 spans 13 amino acids. Germline CDR1 reads MNHEY; CDR2 reads SMNVEV (reference sequence). The CDR3 sequence is CASRGQDSGELFF. The DNA of the CDR3 is TGTGCCAGCAGGGGACAGGACTCGGGGGAGCTGTTTTTT.

This clone was detected only a few times. The chain joins TRBV12-2 to TRBJ1-2. TRBV12-2 is assigned pseudogene status. This CDR3 has 15 residues. CDR3 coding DNA: TGTGCAAGTCGCTCCTCGGGACGGGAGATCTATGGCTACACCTTC. This codes for CASRSSGREIYGYTF.

The chain couples TRBV7-9 to TRBJ1-6; D call uncertain. This CDR3 has 13 amino acids. With 2 bases removed from V and 6 bases from J, the gap between germline ends came to 5 bases. The germline V gene has CDR1 SEHNR and CDR2 FQNEAQ (reference sequence). DNA for the CDR3: TGTGCCAGCAGCTTAATCGGTAATTCACCCCTCCACTTT. This codes for CASSLIGNSPLHF.

V gene TRBV7-9 combines with J gene TRBJ2-5; no clear D gene. The CDR3 length is 13 residues. CDR1 and CDR2 (germline): SEHNR, FQNEAQ (reference sequence). Trimming cost V 5 bases and J 5 bases, with 12 bases left between them. CDR3 sequence reads: CASSRSVLETQYF. CDR3 DNA: TGTGCCAGCAGCCGATCCGTACTTGAGACCCAGTACTTC.

The gene calls are TRBV6-6 and TRBJ1-1, with TRBD1 matching over 7 bases. This CDR3 is built from 16 residues. Trimming took 4 bases from V and 0 from J; bases not matched to a gene: 8. Germline assignment: CDR1 MNHNY and CDR2 SVGAGI (reference sequence). This chain's CDR3 is CASSSPWTGLNTEAFF. In DNA form, the CDR3 reads TGTGCCAGCAGTTCCCCTTGGACAGGATTGAACACTGAAGCTTTCTTT.

The chain employs TRBV29-1 and TRBJ2-5; 8 bases agree with TRBD1. The junction had 18 bases not matched to a gene; V was cut back by 1 base and J by 2 bases. In germline, CDR1 is SQVTM, CDR2 ANQGSEA. The CDR3 length is 19 residues. The CDR3 region is CSVEGRSRTGSGGQETQYF. CDR3 nucleotides: TGCAGCGTTGAAGGACGCAGCCGGACAGGGAGCGGTGGTCAAGAGACCCAGTACTTC.

V and J are TRBV7-9 and TRBJ1-2, with D unresolved. The CDR3 runs 13 residues. Looked up from germline, CDR1 is SEHNR and CDR2 is FQNEAQ (reference sequence). V was cut by 5 bases and J by 8 bases, with 15 bases left in between. In nucleotides, the CDR3 is TGTGCCAGCAGCCCTCAGACGGCGGGCGGCTACACCTTC. Protein product: CASSPQTAGGYTF.

The V and J genes are TRBV4-1 and TRBJ1-2, with D possibly being TRBD1 (6 bases). The V gene lost 0 bases and the J gene lost 5 bases, with 13 bases spanning the gap. This CDR3 comprises 15 residues. Germline CDR1 is MGHRA and CDR2 is YSYEKL. The CDR3: CASSQDSDRPYGYTF. CDR3 DNA: TGCGCCAGCAGCCAAGATTCCGACAGGCCATATGGCTACACCTTC.

This clone was counted a single time. V is TRBV29-1 and J is TRBJ1-1; D call uncertain. CDR3 length equals 14 residues. Germline CDR1 and CDR2: SQVTM and ANQGSEA. V lost 5 bases, J lost 4 bases, and 17 bases lay in between. The CDR3 DNA is TGCAGCGTTATAGAGGGTGTAGGTGCCACTGAAGCTTTCTTT. It specifies CSVIEGVGATEAFF.

The sample holds a few counts of this clone. The chain joins TRBV7-9 to TRBJ1-2; D is uncertain. CDR1 is SEHNR, CDR2 FQNEAQ, per germline (reference sequence). Trimming left V 3 bases short and J 0 bases short, with 8 bases between. The CDR3 runs to 14 residues. This CDR3 is CASSFEDSNYGYTF. In DNA form, the CDR3 reads TGTGCCAGCAGCTTTGAGGATTCTAACTATGGCTACACCTTC. The full variable domain, with the rest looked up from reference TRBV7-9 and TRBJ1-2, is DTGVSQNPRHKITKRGQNVTFRCDPISEHNRLYWYRQTLGQGPEFLTYFQNEAQLEKSRLLSDRFSAERPKGSFSTLEIQRTEQGDSAMYLCASSFEDSNYGYTFGSGTRLTVV.

This clone showed up just a few times. The rearrangement links TRBV6-6 to TRBJ2-5; D is perhaps TRBD1 (7 bases). The CDR3 loop spans 12 amino acids. The V end was cut by 10 bases, the J end by 7 bases, with 16 bases between. The germline V gene encodes CDR1 MNHNY and CDR2 SVGAGI (reference sequence). The CDR3 DNA reads TGTGCCACCCAGACAGGGCGGGGGACCCAGTACTTC. Protein: CATQTGRGTQYF.

A few counts support this clone. This sequence joins TRBV7-9 and TRBJ1-2; D ambiguous. The germline V and J ends were trimmed by 4 bases and 5 bases, with 5 bases remaining between them. CDR1 is SEHNR, CDR2 FQNEAQ, per germline (reference sequence). The CDR3 covers 11 residues. CDR3 DNA: TGTGCCAGCAGCTCCCCATATGGCTACACCTTC. As protein: CASSSPYGYTF.

This chain uses TRBV11-2 with TRBJ2-1, with TRBD2 as a possible D gene (6 bases). Per the germline V gene, CDR1 is SGHAT and CDR2 is FQNNGV. CDR3 length: 14 amino acids. Trimming took off 10 bases at V and 5 bases at J, with 18 bases between the two ends. CDR3 sequence (DNA): TGTGCCACCAATTCACTAGCTCGTGACAATGAGCAGTTCTTC. This sequence encodes CATNSLARDNEQFF.